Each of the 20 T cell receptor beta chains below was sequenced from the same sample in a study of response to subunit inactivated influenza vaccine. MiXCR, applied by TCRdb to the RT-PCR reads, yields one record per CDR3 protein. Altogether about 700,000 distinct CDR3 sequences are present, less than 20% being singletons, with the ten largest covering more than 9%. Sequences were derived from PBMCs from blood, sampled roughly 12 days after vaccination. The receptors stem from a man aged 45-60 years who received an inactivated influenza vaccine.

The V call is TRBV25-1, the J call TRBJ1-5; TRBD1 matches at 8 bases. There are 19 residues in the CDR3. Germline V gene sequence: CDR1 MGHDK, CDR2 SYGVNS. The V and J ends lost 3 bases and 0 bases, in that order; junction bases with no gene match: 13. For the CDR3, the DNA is TGTGCCAGCAGTGACCTCCACGGGCGACAGGGGATTAGCAATCAGCCCCAGCATTTT. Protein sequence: CASSDLHGRQGISNQPQHF. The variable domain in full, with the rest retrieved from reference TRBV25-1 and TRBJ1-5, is EADIYQTPRYLVIGTGKKITLECSQTMGHDKMYWYQQDPGMELHLIHYSYGVNSTEKGDLSSESTVSRIRTEHFPLTLESARPSHTSQYLCASSDLHGRQGISNQPQHFGDGTRLSIL.

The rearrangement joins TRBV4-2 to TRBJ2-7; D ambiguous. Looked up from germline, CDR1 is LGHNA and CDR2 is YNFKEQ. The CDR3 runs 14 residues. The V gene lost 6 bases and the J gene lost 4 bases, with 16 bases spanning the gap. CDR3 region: CASSQETRNYEQYF. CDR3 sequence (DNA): TGTGCCAGCAGTCAGGAGACACGAAATTACGAGCAGTACTTC.

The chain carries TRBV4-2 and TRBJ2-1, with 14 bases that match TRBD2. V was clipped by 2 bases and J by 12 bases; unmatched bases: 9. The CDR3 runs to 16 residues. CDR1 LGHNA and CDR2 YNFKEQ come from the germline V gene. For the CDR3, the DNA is TGTGCCAGCAGCCAACGGACTAGCGGGGGGCCTGTTGGGCAGTTCTTC. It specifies CASSQRTSGGPVGQFF.

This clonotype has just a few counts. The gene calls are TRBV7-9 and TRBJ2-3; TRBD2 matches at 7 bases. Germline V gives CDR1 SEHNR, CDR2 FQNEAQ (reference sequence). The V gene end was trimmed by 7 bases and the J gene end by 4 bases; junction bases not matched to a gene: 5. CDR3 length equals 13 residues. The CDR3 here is CASNFGGADTQYF. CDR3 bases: TGTGCCAGCAATTTTGGGGGGGCAGATACGCAGTATTTT.

DNA of the CDR3: TGTGCCAGCAGCCAAGATCTGGGGGCAGTCACAGATACGCAGTATTTT. This translates into CASSQDLGAVTDTQYF. The chain combines TRBV14 with TRBJ2-3; D may be TRBD1 (6 bases). This CDR3 comprises 16 residues. The germline V gene encodes CDR1 SGHDN and CDR2 FVKESK. The ends were cut back, 0 bases at V and 2 bases at J, with 12 bases in the middle.

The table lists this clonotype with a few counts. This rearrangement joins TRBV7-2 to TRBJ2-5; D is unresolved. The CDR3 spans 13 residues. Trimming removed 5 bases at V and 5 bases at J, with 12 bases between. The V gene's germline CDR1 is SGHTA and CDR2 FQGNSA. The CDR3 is CASSRALTETQYF. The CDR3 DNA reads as TGTGCCAGCAGCCGGGCCCTGACTGAGACCCAGTACTTC.

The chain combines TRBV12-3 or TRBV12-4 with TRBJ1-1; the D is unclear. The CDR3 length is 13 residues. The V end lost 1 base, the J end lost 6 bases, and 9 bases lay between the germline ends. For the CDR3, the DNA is TGTGCCAGCAGTTTAGGCTCTGGAGCTGAAGCTTTCTTT. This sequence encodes CASSLGSGAEAFF.

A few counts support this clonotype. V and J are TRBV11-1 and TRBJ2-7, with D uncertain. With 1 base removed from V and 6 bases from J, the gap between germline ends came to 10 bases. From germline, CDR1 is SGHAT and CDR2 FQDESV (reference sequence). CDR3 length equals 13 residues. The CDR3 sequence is CASSLEPFSEQYF. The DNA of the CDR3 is TGTGCCAGCAGCTTAGAGCCGTTTTCCGAGCAGTACTTC. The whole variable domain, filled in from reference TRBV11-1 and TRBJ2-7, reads EAEVAQSPRYKITEKSQAVAFWCDPISGHATLYWYRQILGQGPELLVQFQDESVVDDSQLPKDRFSAERLKGVDSTLKIQPAELGDSAMYLCASSLEPFSEQYFGPGTRLTVT.

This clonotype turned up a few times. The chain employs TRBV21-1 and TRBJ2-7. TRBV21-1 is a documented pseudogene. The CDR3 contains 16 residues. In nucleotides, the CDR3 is TGTGCCAGCAGCAAAGGAGAACCAGACAGGTCCTACGAGCAGTACTTC. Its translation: CASSKGEPDRSYEQYF.

The chain's CDR3 is CASSEWTSGLMADTQYF. The DNA for the CDR3 is TGTGCCAGCAGTGAATGGACTAGCGGGCTGATGGCAGATACGCAGTATTTT. This chain uses TRBV27 with TRBJ2-3; 11 bases fit TRBD2. CDR3 length: 17 residues. With V trimmed by 5 bases and J by 4 bases, 11 bases remained unmatched. From germline, CDR1 is MNHEY and CDR2 SMNVEV (reference sequence).

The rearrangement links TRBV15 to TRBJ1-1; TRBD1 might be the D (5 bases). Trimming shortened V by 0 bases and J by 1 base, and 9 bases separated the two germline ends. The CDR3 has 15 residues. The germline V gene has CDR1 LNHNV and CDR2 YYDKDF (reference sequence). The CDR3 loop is CATSRDNGANTEAFF. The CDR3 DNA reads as TGTGCCACCAGCAGAGATAACGGGGCGAACACTGAAGCTTTCTTT. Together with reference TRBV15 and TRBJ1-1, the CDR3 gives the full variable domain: DAMVIQNPRYQVTQFGKPVTLSCSQTLNHNVMYWYQQKSSQAPKLLFHYYDKDFNNEADTPDNFQSRRPNTSFCFLDIRSPGLGDTAMYLCATSRDNGANTEAFFGQGTRLTVV.

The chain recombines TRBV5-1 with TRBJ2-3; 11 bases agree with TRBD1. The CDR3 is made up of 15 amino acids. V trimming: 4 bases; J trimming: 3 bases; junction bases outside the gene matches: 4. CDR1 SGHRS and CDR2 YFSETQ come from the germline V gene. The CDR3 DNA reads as TGCGCCAGCAGCAAAGGGACAGGGGGAACAGATACGCAGTATTTT. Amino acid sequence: CASSKGTGGTDTQYF.

CDR3: CASSDETGVTGELFF. The CDR3 DNA reads TGTGCCAGCAGTGACGAGACAGGGGTGACCGGGGAGCTGTTTTTT. The chain is built from TRBV6-1 and TRBJ2-2; 8 bases align to TRBD1. CDR3 length: 15 amino acids. V shed 3 bases, J shed 5 bases, and the junction held 5 bases outside the gene matches. The germline CDR1 and CDR2 sequences are MNHNS and SASEGT.

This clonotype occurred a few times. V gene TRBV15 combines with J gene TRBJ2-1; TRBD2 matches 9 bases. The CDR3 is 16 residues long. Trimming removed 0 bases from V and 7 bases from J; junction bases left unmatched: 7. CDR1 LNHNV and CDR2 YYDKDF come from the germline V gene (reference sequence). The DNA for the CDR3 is TGTGCCACCAGCAGAGATGCCCTAGCGGGACCGAATGAGCAGTTCTTC. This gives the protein CATSRDALAGPNEQFF.

In DNA form, the CDR3 reads TGTGCCAGCAGTTACCAGCGGGGCTACGAGCAGTACTTC. Residues: CASSYQRGYEQYF. The chain carries TRBV6-6 and TRBJ2-7; TRBD2 matches 7 bases. Germline V CDR1 and CDR2: MNHNY, SVGAGI (reference sequence). The trim removed 2 bases at V and 3 bases at J, leaving 1 base unmatched. This CDR3 contains 13 residues.

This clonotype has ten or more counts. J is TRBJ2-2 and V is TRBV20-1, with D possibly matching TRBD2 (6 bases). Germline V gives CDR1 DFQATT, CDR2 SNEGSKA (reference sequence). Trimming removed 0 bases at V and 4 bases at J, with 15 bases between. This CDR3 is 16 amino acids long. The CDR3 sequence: CSARESWRGGTGELFF. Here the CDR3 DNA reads TGCAGTGCTAGAGAGTCCTGGCGGGGAGGCACCGGGGAGCTGTTTTTT.

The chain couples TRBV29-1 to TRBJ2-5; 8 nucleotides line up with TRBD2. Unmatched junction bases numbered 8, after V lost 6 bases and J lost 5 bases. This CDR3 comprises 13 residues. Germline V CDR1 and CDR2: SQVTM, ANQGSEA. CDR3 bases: TGCAGCGTACCAAGCGGGAGTCGGGAGACCCAGTACTTC. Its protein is CSVPSGSRETQYF.

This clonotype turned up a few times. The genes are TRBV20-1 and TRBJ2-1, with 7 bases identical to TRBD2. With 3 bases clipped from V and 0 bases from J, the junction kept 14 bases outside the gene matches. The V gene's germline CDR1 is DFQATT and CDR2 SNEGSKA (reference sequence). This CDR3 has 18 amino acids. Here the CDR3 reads CSASPLQALASSYNEQFF. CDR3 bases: TGCAGTGCTAGTCCCCTCCAGGCACTAGCGAGCTCCTACAATGAGCAGTTCTTC.

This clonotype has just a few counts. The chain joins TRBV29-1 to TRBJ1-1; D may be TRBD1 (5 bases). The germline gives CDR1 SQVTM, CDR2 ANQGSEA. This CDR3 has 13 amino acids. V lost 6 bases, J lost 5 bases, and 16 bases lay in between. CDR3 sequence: CSVAFRGRTEAFF. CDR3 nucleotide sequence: TGCAGCGTCGCTTTTCGGGGGAGGACTGAAGCTTTCTTT.

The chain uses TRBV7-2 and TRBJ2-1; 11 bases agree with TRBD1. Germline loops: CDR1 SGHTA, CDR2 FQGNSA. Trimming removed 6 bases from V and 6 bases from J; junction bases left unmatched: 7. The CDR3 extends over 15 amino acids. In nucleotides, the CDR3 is TGTGCCAGCAGGGCTTGGGGGACAGGGGGCAATGAGCAGTTCTTC. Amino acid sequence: CASRAWGTGGNEQFF.